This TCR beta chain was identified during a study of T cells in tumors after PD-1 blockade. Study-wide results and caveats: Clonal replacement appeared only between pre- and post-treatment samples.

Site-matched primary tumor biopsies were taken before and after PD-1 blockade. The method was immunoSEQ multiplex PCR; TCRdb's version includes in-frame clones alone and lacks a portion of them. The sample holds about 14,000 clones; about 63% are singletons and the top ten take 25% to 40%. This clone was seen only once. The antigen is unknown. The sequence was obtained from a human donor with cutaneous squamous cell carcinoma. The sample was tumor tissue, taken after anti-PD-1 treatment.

Here the CDR3 DNA reads TGTGCCAGCAGGGCGGTAGTGCGGAATGAGCAGTTCTTC. Translating gives CASRAVVRNEQFF. This chain connects TRBV27 to TRBJ2-1, with D unclear. The CDR3 covers 13 residues. Germline CDR1 MNHEY, CDR2 SMNVEV (reference sequence). The V end was cut by 6 bases, the J end by 7 bases, with 13 bases between.